The present T cell receptor beta chain was sequenced within a study of T cells in Graves' hyperthyroidism and ophthalmopathy. TCR beta CDR3 regions were amplified from RNA. Carried out on the TCR CDR3, a first-round RT-PCR used the HTBI primer set. TCRdb analysed the multiplex PCR reads with MiXCR anew, one entry per CDR3 protein. Here the sample spans about 480,000 distinct CDR3 sequences, around a fifth being singletons. Losses at the gene ends were 1 base for V and 5 bases for J; bases not matched to a gene: 13. CDR1 and CDR2 (germline): DFQATT, SNEGSKA (reference sequence). The CDR3 consists of 18 residues.

Sequenced sample: blood. The chain recombines TRBV20-1 with TRBJ1-6, with 8 positions matching TRBD1. This sequence was found in a woman in her seventies with Graves' ophthalmopathy. The CDR3: CSARGGRGRLMNNSPLHF. The CDR3 region has the DNA TGCAGTGCTAGAGGGGGCAGGGGGCGGCTTATGAATAATTCACCCCTCCACTTT.